This T cell receptor beta chain is drawn from a study of CD8 T cells in ankylosing spondylitis. Findings and caveats of the study: From matched ankylosing spondylitis synovial fluid, disease-linked clones were reportedly recovered at significantly enriched levels. Disease-linked clones had a CD8+ phenotype and relatively low frequency in peripheral blood. Among TCR beta sequences, a motif of several highly homologous variants appeared characteristic of ankylosing spondylitis blood.

A word on this clonotype: As yet, its antigen is unknown.

Looked up from germline, CDR1 is DFQATT and CDR2 is SNEGSKA (reference sequence). The CDR3 covers 14 residues. V was clipped by 1 base and J by 4 bases, with 11 bases between them. TCR beta libraries were made by quantitative 5'-RACE with molecular barcodes. Via MiXCR, TCRdb re-called the 5' RACE reads, giving one row per CDR3 protein. The sample includes a few hundred thousand distinct CDR3 sequences, about 13% of them seen just once. This clonotype was sampled from a male donor with ankylosing spondylitis. The sequenced material came from blood, either unsorted or a sorted T cell fraction (not recorded which). The V gene is TRBV20-1, the J gene TRBJ1-5; unclear D gene. The CDR3 DNA reads as TGCAGTGCTAGAGTACGGAATAAAAATCAGCCCCAGCATTTT. Amino acid sequence: CSARVRNKNQPQHF.